This TCR beta chain was sequenced during a study of CD8+ T cells in alopecia areata. Whole-study context: Treated patients were given oral tofacitinib, which was dosed at 5 to 10 mg twice daily. General study results and limits: Relative to mice, TCR sharing across patients was less clear, a difference possibly HLA-related.

As regards this clone: Its specificity is not known.

The sequencing template was cDNA reverse transcribed from extracted RNA. Sequencing was performed with immunoSEQ multiplex PCR; in TCRdb, only in-frame clones are kept and a portion is missing. The repertoire has approximately 100,000 clones, roughly 60% of them found once; the top ten carry 15% to 20%. The germline V and J ends were trimmed by 3 bases and 7 bases, with 15 bases remaining between them. The CDR3 has 14 amino acids. Germline V gene lookup returns CDR1 MNHNS and CDR2 SASEGT. Treatment described: oral pan-JAK inhibitor, 5-10 mg twice daily. The chain recombines TRBV6-1 with TRBJ1-2; D is unclear. The sequencing used CD8+ T cells sorted from blood, collected at roughly week 55, from a patient treated with tofacitinib. This clonotype was sampled from a human donor with alopecia areata. CDR3 sequence: CASSDPWELGGYTF. Written as DNA, the CDR3 is TGTGCCAGCAGTGACCCCTGGGAATTAGGTGGCTACACCTTC.